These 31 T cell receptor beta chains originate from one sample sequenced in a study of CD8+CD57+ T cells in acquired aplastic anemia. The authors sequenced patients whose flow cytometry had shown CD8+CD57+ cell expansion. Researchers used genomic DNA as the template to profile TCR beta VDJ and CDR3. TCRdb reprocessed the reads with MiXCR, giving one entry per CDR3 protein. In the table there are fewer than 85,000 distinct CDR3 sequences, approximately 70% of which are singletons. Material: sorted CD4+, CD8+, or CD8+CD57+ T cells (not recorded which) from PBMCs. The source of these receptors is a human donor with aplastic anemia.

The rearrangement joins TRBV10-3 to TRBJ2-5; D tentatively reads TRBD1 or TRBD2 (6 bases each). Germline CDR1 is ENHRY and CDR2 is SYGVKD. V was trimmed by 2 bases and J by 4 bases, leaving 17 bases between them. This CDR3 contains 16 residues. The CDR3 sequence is CAISEGLQGGSETQYF. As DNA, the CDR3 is TGTGCCATCAGTGAGGGACTACAGGGAGGATCAGAGACCCAGTACTTC.

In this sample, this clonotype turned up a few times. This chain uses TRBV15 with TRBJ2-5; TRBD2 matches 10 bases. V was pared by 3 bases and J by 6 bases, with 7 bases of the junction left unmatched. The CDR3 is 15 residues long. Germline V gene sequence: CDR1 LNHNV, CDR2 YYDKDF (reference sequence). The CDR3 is CATSRVAGGQKTQYF. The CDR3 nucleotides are TGTGCCACCAGCAGGGTAGCGGGGGGACAGAAGACCCAGTACTTC. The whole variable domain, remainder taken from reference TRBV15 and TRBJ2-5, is DAMVIQNPRYQVTQFGKPVTLSCSQTLNHNVMYWYQQKSSQAPKLLFHYYDKDFNNEADTPDNFQSRRPNTSFCFLDIRSPGLGDTAMYLCATSRVAGGQKTQYFGPGTRLLVL.

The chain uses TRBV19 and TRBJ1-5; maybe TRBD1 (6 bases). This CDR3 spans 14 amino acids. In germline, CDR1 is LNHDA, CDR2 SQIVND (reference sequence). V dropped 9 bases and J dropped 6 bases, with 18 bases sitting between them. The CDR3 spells CASQFTGWGQPQHF. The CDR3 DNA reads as TGTGCCAGCCAATTTACAGGGTGGGGTCAGCCCCAGCATTTT.

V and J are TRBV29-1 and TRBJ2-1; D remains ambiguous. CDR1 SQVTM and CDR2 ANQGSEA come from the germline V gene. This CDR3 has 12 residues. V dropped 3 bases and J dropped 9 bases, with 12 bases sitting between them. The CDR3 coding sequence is TGCAGCGTTGATGTGGTGGGGTCTGAGCAGTTCTTC. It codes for CSVDVVGSEQFF.

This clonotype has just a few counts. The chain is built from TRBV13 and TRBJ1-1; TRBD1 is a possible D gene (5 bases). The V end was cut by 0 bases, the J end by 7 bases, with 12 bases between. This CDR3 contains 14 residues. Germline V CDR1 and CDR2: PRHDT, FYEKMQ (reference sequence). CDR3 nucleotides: TGTGCCAGCAGCTTAGGCCTCTGGGGGATTGAAGCTTTCTTT. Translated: CASSLGLWGIEAFF.

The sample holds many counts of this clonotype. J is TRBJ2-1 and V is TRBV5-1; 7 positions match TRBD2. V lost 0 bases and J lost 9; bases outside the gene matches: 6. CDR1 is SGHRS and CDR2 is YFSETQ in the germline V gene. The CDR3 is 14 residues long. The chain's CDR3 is CASSLGLAGGEQFF. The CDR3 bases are TGCGCCAGCAGCTTGGGACTAGCAGGAGGTGAGCAGTTCTTC.

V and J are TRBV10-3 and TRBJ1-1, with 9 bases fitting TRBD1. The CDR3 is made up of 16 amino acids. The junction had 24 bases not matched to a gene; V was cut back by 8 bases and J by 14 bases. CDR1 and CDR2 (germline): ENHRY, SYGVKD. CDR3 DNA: TGTGCCATCTCGTCCGGGACAGGGCGTATGAACACTGGAGCCTTCTTT. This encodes CAISSGTGRMNTGAFF.

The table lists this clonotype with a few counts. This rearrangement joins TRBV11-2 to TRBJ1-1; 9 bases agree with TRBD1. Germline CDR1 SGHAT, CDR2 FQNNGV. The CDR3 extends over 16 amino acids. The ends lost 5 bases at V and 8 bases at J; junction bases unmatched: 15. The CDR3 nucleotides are TGTGCCAGCAGCGAAGACTTCCCCGGGACAGGGTCCGAAGCTTTCTTT. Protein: CASSEDFPGTGSEAFF.

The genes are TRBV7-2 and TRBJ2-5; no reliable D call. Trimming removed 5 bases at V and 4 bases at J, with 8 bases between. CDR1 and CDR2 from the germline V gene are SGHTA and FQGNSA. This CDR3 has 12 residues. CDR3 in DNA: TGTGCCAGCAGCCTCGCGACAGAGACCCAGTACTTC. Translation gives CASSLATETQYF.

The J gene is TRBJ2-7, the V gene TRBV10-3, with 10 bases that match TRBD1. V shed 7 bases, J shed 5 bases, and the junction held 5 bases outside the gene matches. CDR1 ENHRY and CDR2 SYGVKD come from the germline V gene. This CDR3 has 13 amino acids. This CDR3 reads CAITRDRGDEQYF. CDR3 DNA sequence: TGTGCCATCACCCGGGACAGGGGCGACGAGCAGTACTTC.

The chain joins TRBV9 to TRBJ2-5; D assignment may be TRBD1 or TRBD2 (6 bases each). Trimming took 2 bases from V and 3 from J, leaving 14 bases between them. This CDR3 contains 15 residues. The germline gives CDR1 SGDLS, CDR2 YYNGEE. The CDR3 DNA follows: TGTGCCAGCAGCGTTTCGGGGGCACGGGAAGAGACCCAGTACTTC. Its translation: CASSVSGAREETQYF. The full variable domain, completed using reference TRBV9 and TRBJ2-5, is DSGVTQTPKHLITATGQRVTLRCSPRSGDLSVYWYQQSLDQGLQFLIQYYNGEERAKGNILERFSAQQFPDLHSELNLSSLELGDSALYFCASSVSGAREETQYFGPGTRLLVL.

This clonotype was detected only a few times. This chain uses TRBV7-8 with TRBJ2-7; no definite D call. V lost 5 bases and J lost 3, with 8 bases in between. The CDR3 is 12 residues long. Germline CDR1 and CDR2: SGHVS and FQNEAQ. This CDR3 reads CASSRPSYEQYF. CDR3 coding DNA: TGTGCCAGCAGCCGACCTAGCTACGAGCAGTACTTC. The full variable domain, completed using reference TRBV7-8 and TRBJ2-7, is GAGVSQSPRYKVAKRGQDVALRCDPISGHVSLFWYQQALGQGPEFLTYFQNEAQLDKSGLPSDRFFAERPEGSVSTLKIQRTQQEDSAVYLCASSRPSYEQYFGPGTRLTVT.

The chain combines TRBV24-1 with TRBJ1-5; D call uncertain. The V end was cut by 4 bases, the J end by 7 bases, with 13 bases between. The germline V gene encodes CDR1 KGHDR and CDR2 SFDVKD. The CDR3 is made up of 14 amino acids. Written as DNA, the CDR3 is TGTGCCACCAGTGACCCCCGAAGCGAACAGCCCCAGCATTTT. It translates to CATSDPRSEQPQHF.

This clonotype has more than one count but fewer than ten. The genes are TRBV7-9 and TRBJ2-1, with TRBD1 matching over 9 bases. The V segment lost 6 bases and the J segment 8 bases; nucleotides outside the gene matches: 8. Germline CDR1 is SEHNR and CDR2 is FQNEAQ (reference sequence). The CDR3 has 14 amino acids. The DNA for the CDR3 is TGTGCCAGCAGTCCCCGGGACAGGGTTTATGAGCAGTTCTTC. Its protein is CASSPRDRVYEQFF.

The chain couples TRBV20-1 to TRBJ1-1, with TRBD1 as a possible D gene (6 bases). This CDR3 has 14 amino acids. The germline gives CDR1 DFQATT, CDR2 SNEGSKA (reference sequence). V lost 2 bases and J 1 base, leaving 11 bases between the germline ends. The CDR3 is CSARLGHRNTEAFF. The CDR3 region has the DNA TGCAGTGCTAGACTGGGACACAGGAACACTGAAGCTTTCTTT.

This CDR3 reads CASSQTQGAYEQYF. The CDR3 nucleotides read TGTGCCAGCAGCCAAACGCAAGGGGCCTACGAGCAGTACTTC. The rearrangement joins TRBV3-1 to TRBJ2-7, with D tentatively TRBD1 (5 bases). The CDR3 totals 14 residues. Germline loops: CDR1 LGHDT, CDR2 YNNKEL (reference sequence). Trimming removed 2 bases at V and 2 bases at J, with 10 bases between.

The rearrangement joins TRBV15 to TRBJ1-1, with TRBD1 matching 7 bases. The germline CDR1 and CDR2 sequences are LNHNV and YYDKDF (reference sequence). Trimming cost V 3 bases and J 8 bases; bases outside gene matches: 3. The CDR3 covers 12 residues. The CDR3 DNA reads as TGTGCCACCAGCAGGGGGACAGTCGAAGCTTTCTTT. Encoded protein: CATSRGTVEAFF.

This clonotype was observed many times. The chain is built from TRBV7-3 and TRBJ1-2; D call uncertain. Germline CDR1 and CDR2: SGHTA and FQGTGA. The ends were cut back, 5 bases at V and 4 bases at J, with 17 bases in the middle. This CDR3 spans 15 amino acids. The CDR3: CASSPLERASYGYTF. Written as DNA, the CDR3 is TGTGCCAGCAGCCCTCTGGAAAGGGCCTCCTATGGCTACACCTTC. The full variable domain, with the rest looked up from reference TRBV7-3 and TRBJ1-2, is GAGVSQTPSNKVTEKGKYVELRCDPISGHTALYWYRQSLGQGPEFLIYFQGTGAADDSGLPNDRFFAVRPEGSVSTLKIQRTERGDSAVYLCASSPLERASYGYTFGSGTRLTVV.

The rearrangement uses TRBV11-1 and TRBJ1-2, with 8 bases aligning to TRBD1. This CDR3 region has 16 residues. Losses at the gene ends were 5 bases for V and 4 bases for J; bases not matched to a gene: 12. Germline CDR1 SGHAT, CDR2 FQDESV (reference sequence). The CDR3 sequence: CASSLSTTGGFYGYTF. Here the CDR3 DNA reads TGTGCCAGCAGCCTAAGCACAACAGGGGGATTCTATGGCTACACCTTC.

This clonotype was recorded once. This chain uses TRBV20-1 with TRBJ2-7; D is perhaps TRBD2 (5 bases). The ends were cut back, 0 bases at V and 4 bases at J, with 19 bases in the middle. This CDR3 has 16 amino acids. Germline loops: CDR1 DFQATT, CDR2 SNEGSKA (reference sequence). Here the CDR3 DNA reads TGCAGTGCTAGAGAGCGGGCAGAAACTCGGTTGTACGAGCAGTACTTC. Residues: CSARERAETRLYEQYF.

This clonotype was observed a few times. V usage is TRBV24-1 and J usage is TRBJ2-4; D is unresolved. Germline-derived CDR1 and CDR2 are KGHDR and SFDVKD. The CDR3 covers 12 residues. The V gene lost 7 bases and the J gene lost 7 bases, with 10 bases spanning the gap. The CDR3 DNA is TGTGCCACCAGCCCCGGTTGGAACATTCAGTACTTC. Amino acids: CATSPGWNIQYF.

The chain's CDR3 is CAISEGGTYEETQYF. DNA of the CDR3: TGTGCCATCAGTGAGGGTGGGACATATGAAGAGACCCAGTACTTC. The J gene is TRBJ2-5, the V gene TRBV10-3, with a weak D call TRBD1 (6 bases). V dropped 2 bases and J dropped 3 bases, with 13 bases sitting between them. The CDR3 is 15 residues long. Germline CDR1 and CDR2: ENHRY and SYGVKD.

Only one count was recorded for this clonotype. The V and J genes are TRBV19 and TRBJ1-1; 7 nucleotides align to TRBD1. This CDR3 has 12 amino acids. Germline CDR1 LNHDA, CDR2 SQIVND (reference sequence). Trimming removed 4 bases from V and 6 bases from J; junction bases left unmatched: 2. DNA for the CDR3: TGTGCCAGTAGTAACAGGGGAGCTGAAGCTTTCTTT. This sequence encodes CASSNRGAEAFF.

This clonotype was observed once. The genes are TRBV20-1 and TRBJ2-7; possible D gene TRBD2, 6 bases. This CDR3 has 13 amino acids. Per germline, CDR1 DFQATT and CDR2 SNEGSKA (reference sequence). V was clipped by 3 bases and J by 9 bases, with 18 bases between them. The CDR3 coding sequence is TGCAGTGCTAGCCAGGCCCGGGTGGGGGGGCAGTACTTC. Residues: CSASQARVGGQYF.

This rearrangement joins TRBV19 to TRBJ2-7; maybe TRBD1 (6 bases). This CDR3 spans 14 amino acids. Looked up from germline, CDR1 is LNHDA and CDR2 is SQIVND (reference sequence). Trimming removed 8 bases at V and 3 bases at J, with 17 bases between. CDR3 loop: CASSDRNIFYEQYF. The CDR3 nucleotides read TGTGCCAGTTCAGACAGGAACATCTTCTACGAGCAGTACTTC.

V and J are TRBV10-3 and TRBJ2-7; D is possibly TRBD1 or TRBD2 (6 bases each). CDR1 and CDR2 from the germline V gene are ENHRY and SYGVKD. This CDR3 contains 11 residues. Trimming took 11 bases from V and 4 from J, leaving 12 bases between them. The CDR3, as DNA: TGTGCCGCCCAGGGGAGGTACGAGCAGTACTTC. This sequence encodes CAAQGRYEQYF.

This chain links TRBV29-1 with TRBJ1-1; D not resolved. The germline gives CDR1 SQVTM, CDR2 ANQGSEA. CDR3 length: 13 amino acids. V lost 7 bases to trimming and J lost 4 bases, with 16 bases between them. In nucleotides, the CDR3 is TGCAGCGCCGAGGTTGGGTTTGGCACTGAAGCTTTCTTT. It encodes CSAEVGFGTEAFF.

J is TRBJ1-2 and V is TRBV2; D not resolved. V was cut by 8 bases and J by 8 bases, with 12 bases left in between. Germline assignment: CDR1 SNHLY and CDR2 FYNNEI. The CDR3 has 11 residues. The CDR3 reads CASEDHGGYTF. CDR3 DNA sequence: TGTGCCAGCGAAGACCACGGAGGCTACACCTTC.

CDR3 protein: CASSESGGGDEKLFF. The CDR3 DNA is TGTGCCAGCAGCGAATCGGGGGGCGGAGATGAAAAACTGTTTTTT. The chain recombines TRBV7-9 with TRBJ1-4, with D tentatively TRBD1 (6 bases). This CDR3 has 15 residues. The germline gives CDR1 SEHNR, CDR2 FQNEAQ (reference sequence). V was trimmed by 5 bases and J by 6 bases, leaving 16 bases between them. The full variable domain, its missing parts supplied by reference TRBV7-9 and TRBJ1-4, is DTGVSQNPRHKITKRGQNVTFRCDPISEHNRLYWYRQTLGQGPEFLTYFQNEAQLEKSRLLSDRFSAERPKGSFSTLEIQRTEQGDSAMYLCASSESGGGDEKLFFGSGTQLSVL.

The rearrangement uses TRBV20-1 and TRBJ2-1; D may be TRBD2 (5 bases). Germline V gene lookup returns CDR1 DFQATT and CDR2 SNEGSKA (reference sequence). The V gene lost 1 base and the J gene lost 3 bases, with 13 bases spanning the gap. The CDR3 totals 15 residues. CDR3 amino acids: CSARVGNRDYNEQFF. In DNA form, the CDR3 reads TGCAGTGCTAGAGTGGGGAACCGGGACTACAATGAGCAGTTCTTC.

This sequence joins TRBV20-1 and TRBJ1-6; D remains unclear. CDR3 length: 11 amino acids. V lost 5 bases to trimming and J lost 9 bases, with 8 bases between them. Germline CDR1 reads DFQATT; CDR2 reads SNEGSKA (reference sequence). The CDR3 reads CSAPIGSPLHF. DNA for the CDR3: TGCAGTGCTCCAATAGGTTCACCCCTCCACTTT.